The table lists the clone carrying this T cell receptor beta chain with a few counts. What it binds is not known. One end of the junction varies from germline; a read error may be responsible. These data originate in a study of identical twins. Germline V lookup: CDR1 SGHVS, CDR2 FNYEAQ. CDR3 length: 11 amino acids. General study results and limits: The study found weaker excess twin sharing in beta out-of-frame sequences.

TCRdb called the 5' RACE reads again in MiXCR, with one record for every CDR3 protein. This sample carries 600,000 to 850,000 distinct CDR3 sequences, around a sixth of them seen once, and the ten largest clones take 10% to 15%. The same sample was also studied in work on T cells expressing NK-cell markers. That publication notes: The TCR beta repertoires were obtained from sorted CD3+CD56+NKG2C+, CD3+CD56+NKG2C- and CD3+CD56-NKG2C+ T cells. Seven of the eight sequenced donors were classified as HCMV-seropositive, and one was classified as seronegative. In a group of five to seven donors, dominant NKG2C+ clonotypes represented 1.0-7.0% of CD8+ T cells.

Material: PBMCs. This clonotype originated in a woman between 18 and 30 years old in good health. The V call is TRBV7-6, the J call TRBJ2-1, with D tentatively TRBD2 (6 bases). Written as DNA, the CDR3 is TGTGCCAGCAGGTTAGCGGATGAGCAGTTCTTC. This gives the protein CASRLADEQFF.